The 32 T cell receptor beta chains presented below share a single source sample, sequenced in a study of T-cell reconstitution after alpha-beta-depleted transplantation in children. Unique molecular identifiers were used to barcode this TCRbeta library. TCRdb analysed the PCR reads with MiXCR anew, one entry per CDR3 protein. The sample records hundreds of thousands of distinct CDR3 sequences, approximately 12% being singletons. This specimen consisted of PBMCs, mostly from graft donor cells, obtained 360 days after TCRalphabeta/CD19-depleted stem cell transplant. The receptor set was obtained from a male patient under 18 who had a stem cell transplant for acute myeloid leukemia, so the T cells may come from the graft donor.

The CDR3 region has the DNA TGTGCCAGCAGCTTAGAAGGGGGCTACATTCAGTACTTC. Protein: CASSLEGGYIQYF. The chain recombines TRBV7-6 with TRBJ2-4; 7 bases fit TRBD1. Germline V gene data show CDR1 as SGHVS and CDR2 as FNYEAQ. The CDR3 is made up of 13 amino acids. V gave up 1 base and J gave up 8 bases; unmatched junction bases: 2. The full variable domain, with the rest looked up from reference TRBV7-6 and TRBJ2-4, is GAGVSQSPRYKVTKRGQDVALRCDPISGHVSLYWYRQALGQGPEFLTYFNYEAQQDKSGLPNDRFSAERPEGSISTLTIQRTEQRDSAMYRCASSLEGGYIQYFGAGTRLSVL.

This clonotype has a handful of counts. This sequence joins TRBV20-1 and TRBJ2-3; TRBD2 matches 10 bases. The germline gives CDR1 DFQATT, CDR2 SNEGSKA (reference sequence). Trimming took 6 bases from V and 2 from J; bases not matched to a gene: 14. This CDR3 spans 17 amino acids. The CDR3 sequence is CSATAGGPIAVTDTQYF. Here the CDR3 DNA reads TGCAGTGCCACAGCGGGAGGGCCGATCGCGGTCACAGATACGCAGTATTTT.

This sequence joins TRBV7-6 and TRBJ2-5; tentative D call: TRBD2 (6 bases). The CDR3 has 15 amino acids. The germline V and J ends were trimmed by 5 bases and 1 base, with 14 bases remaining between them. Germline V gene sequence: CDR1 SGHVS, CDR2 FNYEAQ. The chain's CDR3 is CASSGAGPFQETQYF. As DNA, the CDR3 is TGTGCCAGCAGCGGAGCGGGCCCCTTCCAAGAGACCCAGTACTTC. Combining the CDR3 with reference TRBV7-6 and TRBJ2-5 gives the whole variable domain GAGVSQSPRYKVTKRGQDVALRCDPISGHVSLYWYRQALGQGPEFLTYFNYEAQQDKSGLPNDRFSAERPEGSISTLTIQRTEQRDSAMYRCASSGAGPFQETQYFGPGTRLLVL.

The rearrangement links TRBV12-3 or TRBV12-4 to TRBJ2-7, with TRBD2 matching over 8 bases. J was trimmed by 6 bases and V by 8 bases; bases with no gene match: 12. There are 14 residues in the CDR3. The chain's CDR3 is CASQDSGKVFEQYF. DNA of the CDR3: TGTGCCAGCCAGGATAGCGGGAAGGTCTTCGAGCAGTACTTC.

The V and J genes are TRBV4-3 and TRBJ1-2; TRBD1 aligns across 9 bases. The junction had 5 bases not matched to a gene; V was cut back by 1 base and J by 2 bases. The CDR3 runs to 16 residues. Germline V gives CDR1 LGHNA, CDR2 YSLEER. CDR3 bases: TGCGCCAGCAGCCAAGCTCCCGGACAGGGGAACTATGGCTACACCTTC. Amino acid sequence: CASSQAPGQGNYGYTF.

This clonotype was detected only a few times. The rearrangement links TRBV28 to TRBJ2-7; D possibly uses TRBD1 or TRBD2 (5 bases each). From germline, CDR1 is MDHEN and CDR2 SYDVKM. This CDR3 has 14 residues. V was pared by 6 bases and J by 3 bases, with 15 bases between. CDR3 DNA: TGTGCCAGCAGGTGGATGGGGGAAAGCTACGAGCAGTACTTC. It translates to CASRWMGESYEQYF.

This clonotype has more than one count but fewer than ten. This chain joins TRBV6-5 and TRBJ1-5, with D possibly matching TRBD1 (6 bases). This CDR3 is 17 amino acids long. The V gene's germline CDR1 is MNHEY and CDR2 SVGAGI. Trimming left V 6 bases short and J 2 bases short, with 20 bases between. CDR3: CASRRVGAPLGNQPQHF. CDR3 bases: TGTGCCAGCAGGAGGGTGGGGGCCCCTTTGGGCAATCAGCCCCAGCATTTT.

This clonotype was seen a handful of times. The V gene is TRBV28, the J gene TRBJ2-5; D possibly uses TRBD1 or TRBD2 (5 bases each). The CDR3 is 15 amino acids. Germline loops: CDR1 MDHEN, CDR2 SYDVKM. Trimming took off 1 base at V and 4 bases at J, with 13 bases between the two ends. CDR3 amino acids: CASSLSGLLRETQYF. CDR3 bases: TGTGCCAGCAGTTTATCGGGGCTATTGAGAGAGACCCAGTACTTC.

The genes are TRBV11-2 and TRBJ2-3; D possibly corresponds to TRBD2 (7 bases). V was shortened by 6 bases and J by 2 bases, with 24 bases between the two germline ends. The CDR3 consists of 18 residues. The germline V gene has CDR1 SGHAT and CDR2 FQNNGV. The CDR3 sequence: CASSFRAGALLNTDTQYF. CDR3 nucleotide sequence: TGTGCCAGCAGTTTTAGGGCGGGGGCCCTCCTAAACACAGATACGCAGTATTTT.

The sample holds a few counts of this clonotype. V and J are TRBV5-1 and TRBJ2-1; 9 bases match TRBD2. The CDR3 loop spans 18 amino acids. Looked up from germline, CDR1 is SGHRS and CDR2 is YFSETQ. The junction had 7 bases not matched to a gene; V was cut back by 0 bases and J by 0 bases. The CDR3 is CASSLAGVSGGSYNEQFF. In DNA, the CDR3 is TGCGCCAGCAGCTTGGCGGGAGTTAGCGGGGGCTCCTACAATGAGCAGTTCTTC.

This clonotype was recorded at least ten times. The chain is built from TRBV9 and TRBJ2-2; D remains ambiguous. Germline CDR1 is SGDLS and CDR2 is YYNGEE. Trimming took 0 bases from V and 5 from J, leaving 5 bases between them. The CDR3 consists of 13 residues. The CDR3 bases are TGTGCCAGCAGCGTAGGCTCTACCGGGGAGCTGTTTTTT. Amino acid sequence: CASSVGSTGELFF.

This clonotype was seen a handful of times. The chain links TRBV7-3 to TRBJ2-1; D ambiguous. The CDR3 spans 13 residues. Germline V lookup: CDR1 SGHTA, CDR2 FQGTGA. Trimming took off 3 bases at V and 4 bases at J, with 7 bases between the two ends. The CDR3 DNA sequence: TGTGCCAGCAGCTTCGGAGAGTACAATGAGCAGTTCTTC. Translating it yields CASSFGEYNEQFF.

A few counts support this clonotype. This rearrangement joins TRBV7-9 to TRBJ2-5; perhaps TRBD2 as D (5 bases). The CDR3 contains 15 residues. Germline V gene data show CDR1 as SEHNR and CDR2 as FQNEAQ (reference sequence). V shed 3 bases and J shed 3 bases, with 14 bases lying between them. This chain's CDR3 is CASSLGEGQKETQYF. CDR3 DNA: TGTGCCAGCAGCTTGGGCGAGGGCCAGAAAGAGACCCAGTACTTC. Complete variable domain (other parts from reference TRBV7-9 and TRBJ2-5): DTGVSQNPRHKITKRGQNVTFRCDPISEHNRLYWYRQTLGQGPEFLTYFQNEAQLEKSRLLSDRFSAERPKGSFSTLEIQRTEQGDSAMYLCASSLGEGQKETQYFGPGTRLLVL.

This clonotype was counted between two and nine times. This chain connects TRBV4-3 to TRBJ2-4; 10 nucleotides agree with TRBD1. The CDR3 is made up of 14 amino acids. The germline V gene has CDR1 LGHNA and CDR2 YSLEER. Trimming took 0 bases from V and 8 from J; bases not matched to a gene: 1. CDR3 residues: CASSQEGTGDIQYF. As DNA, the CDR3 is TGCGCCAGCAGCCAAGAAGGGACAGGGGACATTCAGTACTTC.

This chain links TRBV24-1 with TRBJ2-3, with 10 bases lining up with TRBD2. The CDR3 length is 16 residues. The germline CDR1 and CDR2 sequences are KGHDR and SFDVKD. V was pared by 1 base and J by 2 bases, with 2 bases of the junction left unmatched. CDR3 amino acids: CATSDFGLAATDTQYF. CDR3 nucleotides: TGTGCCACCAGTGATTTCGGACTAGCGGCCACAGATACGCAGTATTTT.

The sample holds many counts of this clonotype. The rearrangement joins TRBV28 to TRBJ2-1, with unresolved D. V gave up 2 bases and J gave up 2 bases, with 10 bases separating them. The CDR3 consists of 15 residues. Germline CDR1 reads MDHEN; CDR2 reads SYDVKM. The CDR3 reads CASSLARITYNEQFF. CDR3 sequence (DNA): TGTGCCAGCAGTTTAGCTAGAATAACCTACAATGAGCAGTTCTTC.

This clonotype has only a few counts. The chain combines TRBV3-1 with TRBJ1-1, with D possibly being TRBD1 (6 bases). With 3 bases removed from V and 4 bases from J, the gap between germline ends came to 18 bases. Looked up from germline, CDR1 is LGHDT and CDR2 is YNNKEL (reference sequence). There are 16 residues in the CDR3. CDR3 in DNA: TGTGCCAGCAGCCACAATCAAATGGGGGCTAGCACTGAAGCTTTCTTT. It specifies CASSHNQMGASTEAFF.

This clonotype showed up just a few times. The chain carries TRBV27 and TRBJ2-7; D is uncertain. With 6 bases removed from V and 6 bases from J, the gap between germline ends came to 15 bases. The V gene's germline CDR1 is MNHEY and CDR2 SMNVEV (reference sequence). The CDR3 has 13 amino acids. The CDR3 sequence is CASSDQIGREQYF. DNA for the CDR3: TGTGCCAGCAGCGACCAAATAGGGCGCGAGCAGTACTTC.

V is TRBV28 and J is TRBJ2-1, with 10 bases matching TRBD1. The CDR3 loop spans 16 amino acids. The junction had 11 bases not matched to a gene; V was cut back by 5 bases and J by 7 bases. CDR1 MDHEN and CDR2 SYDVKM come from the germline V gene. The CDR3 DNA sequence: TGTGCCAGCAGTACACTGACAGGGGGCCCAGCTAATGAGCAGTTCTTC. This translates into CASSTLTGGPANEQFF.

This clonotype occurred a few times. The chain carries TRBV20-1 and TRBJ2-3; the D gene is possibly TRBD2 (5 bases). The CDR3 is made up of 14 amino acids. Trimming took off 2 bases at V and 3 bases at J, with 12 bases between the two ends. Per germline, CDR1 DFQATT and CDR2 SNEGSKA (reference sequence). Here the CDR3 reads CSARRGVGTDTQYF. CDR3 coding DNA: TGCAGTGCTAGACGGGGAGTAGGTACAGATACGCAGTATTTT.

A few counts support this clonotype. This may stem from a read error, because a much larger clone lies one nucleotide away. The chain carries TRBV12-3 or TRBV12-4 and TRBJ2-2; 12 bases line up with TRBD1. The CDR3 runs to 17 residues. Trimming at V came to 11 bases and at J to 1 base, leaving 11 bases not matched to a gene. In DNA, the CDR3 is TGTGCCCTCGGGGGGGACAGGGGGCCGTGGAACACCGGGGAGCTGTTTTTT. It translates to CALGGDRGPWNTGELFF.

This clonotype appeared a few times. The CDR3 loop reads CASTPGLVSNQPQHF. The CDR3, as DNA: TGTGCCAGCACCCCAGGGCTTGTCAGCAATCAGCCCCAGCATTTT. The chain is built from TRBV2 and TRBJ1-5; possibly TRBD1 for D (5 bases). Deletions cut 7 bases from V and 1 base from J, with 14 bases between. The CDR3 consists of 15 residues. Germline V gives CDR1 SNHLY, CDR2 FYNNEI.

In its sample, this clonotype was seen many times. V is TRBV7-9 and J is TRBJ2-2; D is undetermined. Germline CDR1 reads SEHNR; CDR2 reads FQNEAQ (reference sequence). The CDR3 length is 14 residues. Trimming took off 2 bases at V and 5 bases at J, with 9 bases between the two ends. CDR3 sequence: CASSLRTSTGELFF. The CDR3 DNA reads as TGTGCCAGCAGCTTAAGGACCAGTACCGGGGAGCTGTTTTTT.

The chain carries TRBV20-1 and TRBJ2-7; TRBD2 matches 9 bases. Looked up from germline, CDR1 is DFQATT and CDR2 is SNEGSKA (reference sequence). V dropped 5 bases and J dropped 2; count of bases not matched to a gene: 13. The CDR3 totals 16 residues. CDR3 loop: CSAGRGGGVSPYEQYF. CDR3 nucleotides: TGCAGTGCTGGCCGGGGCGGGGGGGTCTCTCCCTACGAGCAGTACTTC.

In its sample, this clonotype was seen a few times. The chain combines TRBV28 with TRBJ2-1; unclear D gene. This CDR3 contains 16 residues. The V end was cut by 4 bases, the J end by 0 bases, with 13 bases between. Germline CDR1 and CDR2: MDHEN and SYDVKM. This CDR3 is CASSSPTVSSYNEQFF. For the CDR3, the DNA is TGTGCCAGCAGTTCGCCGACGGTTTCCTCCTACAATGAGCAGTTCTTC.

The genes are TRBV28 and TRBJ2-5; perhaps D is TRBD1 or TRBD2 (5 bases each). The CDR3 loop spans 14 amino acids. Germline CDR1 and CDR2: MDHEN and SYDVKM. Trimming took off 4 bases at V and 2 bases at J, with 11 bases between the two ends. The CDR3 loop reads CASSWDGSQETQYF. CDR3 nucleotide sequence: TGTGCCAGCAGTTGGGACGGTTCTCAAGAGACCCAGTACTTC. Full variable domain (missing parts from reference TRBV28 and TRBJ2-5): DVKVTQSSRYLVKRTGEKVFLECVQDMDHENMFWYRQDPGLGLRLIYFSYDVKMKEKGDIPEGYSVSREKKERFSLILESASTNQTSMYLCASSWDGSQETQYFGPGTRLLVL.

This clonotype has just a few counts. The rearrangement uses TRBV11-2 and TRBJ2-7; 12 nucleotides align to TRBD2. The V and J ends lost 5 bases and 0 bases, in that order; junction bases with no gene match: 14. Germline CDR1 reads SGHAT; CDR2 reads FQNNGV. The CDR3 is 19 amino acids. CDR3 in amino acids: CASSNSRELAGGPSYEQYF. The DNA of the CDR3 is TGTGCCAGCAGCAATTCTCGGGAACTAGCGGGAGGTCCCTCCTACGAGCAGTACTTC.

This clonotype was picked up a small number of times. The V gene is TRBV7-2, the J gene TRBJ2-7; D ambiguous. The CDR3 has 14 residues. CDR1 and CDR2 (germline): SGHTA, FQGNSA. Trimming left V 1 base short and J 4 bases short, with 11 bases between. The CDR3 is CASSLEQWWYEQYF. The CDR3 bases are TGTGCCAGCAGCTTAGAACAGTGGTGGTACGAGCAGTACTTC. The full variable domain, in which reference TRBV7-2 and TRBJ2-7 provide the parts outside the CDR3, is GAGVSQSPSNKVTEKGKDVELRCDPISGHTALYWYRQSLGQGLEFLIYFQGNSAPDKSGLPSDRFSAERTGGSVSTLTIQRTQQEDSAVYLCASSLEQWWYEQYFGPGTRLTVT.

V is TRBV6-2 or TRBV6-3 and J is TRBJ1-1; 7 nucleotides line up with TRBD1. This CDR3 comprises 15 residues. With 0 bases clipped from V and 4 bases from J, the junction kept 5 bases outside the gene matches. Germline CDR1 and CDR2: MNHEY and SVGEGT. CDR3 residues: CASSYSGGEGTEAFF. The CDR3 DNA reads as TGTGCCAGCAGTTACTCAGGGGGCGAGGGCACTGAAGCTTTCTTT.

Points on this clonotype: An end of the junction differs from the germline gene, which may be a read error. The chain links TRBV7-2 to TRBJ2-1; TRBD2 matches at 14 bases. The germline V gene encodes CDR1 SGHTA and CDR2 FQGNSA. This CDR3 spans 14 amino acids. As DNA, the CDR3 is TGTGCCAGCAGCTCCGGGGGACTAGCGGGGGCTTTGATCTTC. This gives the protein CASSSGGLAGALIF.

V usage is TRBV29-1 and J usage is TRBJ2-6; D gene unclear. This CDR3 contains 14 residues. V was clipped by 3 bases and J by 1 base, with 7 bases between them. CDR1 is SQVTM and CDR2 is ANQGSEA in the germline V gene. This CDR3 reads CSVDATSGANVLTF. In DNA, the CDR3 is TGCAGCGTTGACGCGACATCTGGGGCCAACGTCCTGACTTTC.

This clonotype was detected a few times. The chain's CDR3 is CASQQGGTNIQYF. CDR3 DNA sequence: TGTGCCAGCCAACAGGGAGGTACAAACATTCAGTACTTC. The chain employs TRBV12-3 or TRBV12-4 and TRBJ2-4; perhaps D is TRBD1 or TRBD2 (6 bases each). The CDR3 spans 13 residues. The V end lost 8 bases, the J end lost 6 bases, and 14 bases lay between the germline ends.